These 18 T cell receptor beta chains came from one sample sequenced in a study of OX40 agonist ivuxolimab in advanced cancers. The protocol was immunoSEQ multiplex PCR, while the TCRdb copy is restricted to in-frame clones and leaves out a portion. The sample yields approximately 69,000 clones, more than 85% seen once. The sequencing used CD4+ or CD8+ T cells sorted from blood, collected in a trial of the OX40 agonist ivuxolimab. The receptors originated from an adult with an advanced solid tumor such as melanoma, head and neck, liver or kidney cancer.

The rearrangement links TRBV7-2 to TRBJ1-4; no firm D call. Trimming stripped 5 bases from V and 7 bases from J, with 17 bases between. CDR1 is SGHTA and CDR2 is FQGNSA in the germline V gene. The CDR3 sequence is 15 residues long. The CDR3 loop is CASSPRRVFGEKLFF. The CDR3 nucleotides are TGTGCCAGCAGCCCTAGAAGGGTATTTGGTGAAAAACTGTTTTTT.

There are a few counts of this clone. The chain links TRBV19 to TRBJ1-2; unclear D gene. This CDR3 comprises 15 residues. Germline values: CDR1 LNHDA, CDR2 SQIVND (reference sequence). V was trimmed by 1 base and J by 8 bases, leaving 17 bases between them. The CDR3 DNA reads as TGTGCCAGTAGTATAGCGGTCTCGACCGCTCGCGGCTACACCTTC. Residues: CASSIAVSTARGYTF.

The J gene is TRBJ2-7, the V gene TRBV27, with D hard to call. This CDR3 has 15 amino acids. Germline lookup yields CDR1 MNHEY and CDR2 SMNVEV (reference sequence). The ends were cut back, 6 bases at V and 2 bases at J, with 17 bases in the middle. CDR3 residues: CASSQVGGHPYEQYF. CDR3 in DNA: TGTGCCAGCAGCCAAGTCGGCGGCCACCCCTACGAGCAGTACTTC.

CDR3 nucleotide sequence: TGCAGTGCGGGTTCAAATCAGCCCCAGCATTTT. It codes for CSAGSNQPQHF. The chain carries TRBV20-1 and TRBJ1-5; the D is unclear. Germline CDR1 DFQATT, CDR2 SNEGSKA (reference sequence). The CDR3 is 11 residues long. Trimming pared 6 bases from V and 4 bases from J, leaving 7 bases between.

The rearrangement links TRBV30 to TRBJ1-1; D is unclear. There are 11 residues in the CDR3. Germline CDR1 and CDR2: GTSNPN and SVGIG (reference sequence). Trimming stripped 3 bases from V and 0 bases from J, with 2 bases between. DNA for the CDR3: TGTGCCTGGAGAGTGAACACTGAAGCTTTCTTT. Its translation: CAWRVNTEAFF.

This clone was recorded a few times. This rearrangement joins TRBV10-3 to TRBJ2-5, with D possibly TRBD2 on 6 matching bases. The CDR3 is made up of 13 amino acids. The germline V gene has CDR1 ENHRY and CDR2 SYGVKD. Between the trimmed V and J ends, which lost 6 bases and 7 bases, there was a span of 15 bases. The DNA for the CDR3 is TGTGCCATCAGAGAGGCTAGCGAGCCGACCCAGTACTTC. Amino acids: CAIREASEPTQYF.

V and J are TRBV28 and TRBJ1-5; D is undetermined. CDR3 length: 13 residues. V dropped 3 bases and J dropped 5 bases, with 8 bases sitting between them. Germline CDR1 MDHEN, CDR2 SYDVKM. The CDR3 DNA follows: TGTGCCAGCAGTTTGCTTGGGTATCAGCCCCAGCATTTT. Amino acids: CASSLLGYQPQHF.

The rearrangement joins TRBV29-1 to TRBJ2-1; TRBD2 agrees at 7 bases. CDR3 length: 12 residues. The ends lost 4 bases at V and 6 bases at J; junction bases unmatched: 3. Germline-derived CDR1 and CDR2 are SQVTM and ANQGSEA. The DNA of the CDR3 is TGCAGCGTTGGGCGGGGGAGCAATGAGCAGTTCTTC. This encodes CSVGRGSNEQFF.

The rearrangement joins TRBV9 to TRBJ1-6; D is undetermined. The CDR3 consists of 16 residues. Germline values: CDR1 SGDLS, CDR2 YYNGEE. The germline V and J ends were trimmed by 0 bases and 5 bases, with 12 bases remaining between them. CDR3 DNA: TGTGCCAGCAGCGTAGCGGCGGTTTCGAATAATTCACCCCTCCACTTT. Its translation is CASSVAAVSNNSPLHF.

The chain carries TRBV7-9 and TRBJ1-4, with TRBD1 matching 8 bases. The CDR3 consists of 14 residues. Trimming cost V 6 bases and J 1 base; bases outside gene matches: 1. The V gene's germline CDR1 is SEHNR and CDR2 FQNEAQ (reference sequence). This CDR3 is CASRTGVTNEKLFF. The CDR3 DNA sequence: TGTGCCAGCAGGACAGGGGTAACTAATGAAAAACTGTTTTTT.

The chain links TRBV13 to TRBJ2-5; 9 positions agree with TRBD2. The length of the CDR3 is 20 residues. Germline loops: CDR1 PRHDT, CDR2 FYEKMQ (reference sequence). J gave up 5 bases and V 5 bases, and 24 bases lay outside the gene matches. In nucleotides, the CDR3 is TGTGCCAGCAGCCCTCGCGCCGGGGGGGGCACTACTAGCGGGTTCGAGACCCAGTACTTC. Encoded protein: CASSPRAGGGTTSGFETQYF. The full variable domain, completed using reference TRBV13 and TRBJ2-5, is AAGVIQSPRHLIKEKRETATLKCYPIPRHDTVYWYQQGPGQDPQFLISFYEKMQSDKGSIPDRFSAQQFSDYHSELNMSSLELGDSALYFCASSPRAGGGTTSGFETQYFGPGTRLLVL.

This clone was found once. V and J are TRBV15 and TRBJ1-5; unclear D gene. The germline gives CDR1 LNHNV, CDR2 YYDKDF (reference sequence). Trimming stripped 0 bases from V and 3 bases from J, with 18 bases between. The CDR3 spans 18 residues. As DNA, the CDR3 is TGTGCCACCAGCAGAGATCGGGTAGGACTGGGAAACAATCAGCCCCAGCATTTT. It translates to CATSRDRVGLGNNQPQHF. Full variable domain (outside the CDR3, taken from reference TRBV15 and TRBJ1-5): DAMVIQNPRYQVTQFGKPVTLSCSQTLNHNVMYWYQQKSSQAPKLLFHYYDKDFNNEADTPDNFQSRRPNTSFCFLDIRSPGLGDTAMYLCATSRDRVGLGNNQPQHFGDGTRLSIL.

This chain links TRBV7-9 with TRBJ1-1; 8 bases map to TRBD1. Germline V gives CDR1 SEHNR, CDR2 FQNEAQ (reference sequence). The length of the CDR3 is 17 residues. The V gene end was trimmed by 5 bases and the J gene end by 1 base; junction bases not matched to a gene: 12. Here the CDR3 DNA reads TGTGCCAGCAGCCCCATGGGGACAGGAGTTAAGAACACTGAAGCTTTCTTT. Translated: CASSPMGTGVKNTEAFF.

The chain uses TRBV25-1 and TRBJ2-7; D is uncertain. Germline CDR1 is MGHDK and CDR2 is SYGVNS. The CDR3 contains 14 residues. The V gene lost 1 base and the J gene lost 6 bases, with 13 bases spanning the gap. Here the CDR3 DNA reads TGTGCCAGCAGTGAATCCGGCGGATACGGCGAGCAGTACTTC. It specifies CASSESGGYGEQYF.

V is TRBV27 and J is TRBJ2-7; D might be TRBD2 (6 bases). Trimming took off 5 bases at V and 2 bases at J, with 13 bases between the two ends. This CDR3 has 14 amino acids. Germline V lookup: CDR1 MNHEY, CDR2 SMNVEV (reference sequence). The DNA for the CDR3 is TGTGCCAGCAGTGCCCGCGGGAAGACCTACGAGCAGTACTTC. The encoded protein is CASSARGKTYEQYF.

The chain joins TRBV9 to TRBJ2-5; 8 positions match TRBD2. The closer fit of TRBJ2-7 to the DNA end suggests the J call may be wrong. The CDR3 length is 15 residues. From germline, CDR1 is SGDLS and CDR2 YYNGEE. The CDR3 here is CASSLGLGGGYEQYF. The CDR3 coding sequence is TGTGCCAGCAGCTTGGGACTAGGTGGAGGCTACGAGCAGTACTTC.

On this clone itself: One end of the junction does not line up with germline, which may come from a read error. The same CDR3 can be traced to other DNA sequences in this sample. The genes are TRBV7-8 and TRBJ2-7; 12 nucleotides line up with TRBD2. The germline CDR1 and CDR2 sequences are SGHVS and FQNEAQ. The CDR3 runs 14 residues. DNA for the CDR3: TGTGCCAGCAGCCTAGCGGGAGGGCCCTACGAGCAGTACTTC. It codes for CASSLAGGPYEQYF.

The V gene is TRBV11-2, the J gene TRBJ2-5; D possibly uses TRBD1 or TRBD2 (6 bases each). The CDR3 length is 13 residues. Germline-derived CDR1 and CDR2 are SGHAT and FQNNGV. Between the trimmed V and J ends, which lost 5 bases and 5 bases, there was a span of 12 bases. The chain's CDR3 is CASSVRRGETQYF. The CDR3 DNA reads as TGTGCCAGCAGCGTCCGGAGGGGGGAGACCCAGTACTTC.